This T cell receptor (beta chain) was identified during a study of CD8 T cells in Susac syndrome. The authors sequenced TCR beta from blood CD8+ and CD4+ T cells. Negative isolation was applied to CD8+ and CD4+ T cells, and FACS enrichment was applied to TEMRA cells. Random hexamers were used to reverse transcribe an amount of roughly 0.5 to 1 ug RNA. By means of immunoSEQ multiplex PCR, TCR beta CDR3 spanning 54 Vbeta and 13 Jbeta underwent amplification. TCRdb re-analysed the immunoSEQ multiplex PCR reads in MiXCR, keeping a single row per CDR3 protein. Of about 71,000 distinct CDR3 sequences in the sample, 93% are singletons; the top ten hold roughly 0.15%. V lost 4 bases, J lost 1 base, and 11 bases lay in between. The CDR3 length is 14 residues. Germline CDR1 and CDR2: LNHDA and SQIVND (reference sequence). This clonotype came up once.

This rearrangement joins TRBV19 to TRBJ2-7; D gene ambiguous. The sequence came from a human donor with Susac syndrome. Sequenced material: CD4+ T cells from PBMCs. The CDR3 nucleotides are TGTGCCAGTAGTACCAGGACCCTGTCCTACGAGCAGTACTTC. Translation: CASSTRTLSYEQYF.